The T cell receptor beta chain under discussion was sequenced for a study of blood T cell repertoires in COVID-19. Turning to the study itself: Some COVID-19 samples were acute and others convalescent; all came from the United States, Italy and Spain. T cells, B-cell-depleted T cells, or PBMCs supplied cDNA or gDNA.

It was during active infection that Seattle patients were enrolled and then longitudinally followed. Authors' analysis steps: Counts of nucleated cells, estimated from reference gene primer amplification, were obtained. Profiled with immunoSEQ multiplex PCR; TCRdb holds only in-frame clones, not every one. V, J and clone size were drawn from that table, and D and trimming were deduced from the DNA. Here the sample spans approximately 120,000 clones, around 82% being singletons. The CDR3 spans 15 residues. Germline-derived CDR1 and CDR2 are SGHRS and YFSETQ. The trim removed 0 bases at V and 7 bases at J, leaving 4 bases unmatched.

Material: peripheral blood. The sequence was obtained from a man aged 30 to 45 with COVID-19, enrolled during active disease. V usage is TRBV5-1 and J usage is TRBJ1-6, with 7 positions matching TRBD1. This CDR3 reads CASSLEAGGNSPLHF. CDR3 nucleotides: TGCGCCAGCAGCTTGGAAGCAGGGGGGAATTCACCCCTCCACTTT.